This T cell receptor beta chain was identified during a study of blood T cells in healthy people across ages. The J segment lost 3 bases and the V segment lost 7 bases, leaving 5 bases of the junction unmatched. This CDR3 contains 14 residues. This clonotype was picked up a small number of times. A J-beta primer mix and a sample-barcoded 5' primer were used in a second PCR of about 7 to 12 cycles. The authors tagged each cDNA molecule using a template-switch adaptor with 12 random nucleotides. One entry per CDR3 protein, called by TCRdb with MiXCR from the 5' RACE reads. The sample holds 800,000 or so distinct CDR3 sequences, about 25% seen once. The same data also contributed to another study, on T cells of mothers and their children.

The TCR comes from a boy aged 5-17 years in good health. This chain joins TRBV12-3 or TRBV12-4 and TRBJ2-2; TRBD1 matches 7 bases. Sequencing input: blood. The CDR3 bases are TGTGCCAGCAATCCGACAGGGCACACCGGGGAGCTGTTTTTT. Residues: CASNPTGHTGELFF.